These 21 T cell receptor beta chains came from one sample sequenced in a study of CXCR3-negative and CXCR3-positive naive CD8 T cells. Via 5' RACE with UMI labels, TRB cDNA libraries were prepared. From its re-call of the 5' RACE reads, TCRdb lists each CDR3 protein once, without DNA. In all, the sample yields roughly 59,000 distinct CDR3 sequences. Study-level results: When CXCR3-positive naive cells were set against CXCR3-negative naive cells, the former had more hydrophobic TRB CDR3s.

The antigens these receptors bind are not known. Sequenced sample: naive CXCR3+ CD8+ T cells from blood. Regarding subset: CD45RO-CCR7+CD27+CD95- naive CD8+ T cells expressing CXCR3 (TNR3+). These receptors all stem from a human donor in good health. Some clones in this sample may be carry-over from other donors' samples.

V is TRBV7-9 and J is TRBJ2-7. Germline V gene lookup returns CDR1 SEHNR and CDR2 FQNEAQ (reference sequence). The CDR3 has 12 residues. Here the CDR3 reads CASSPKGYEQYF.

The CDR3 region is CASSQGTGGDEQYF. The chain is built from TRBV23-1 and TRBJ2-7; as DNA is missing, the TRBD1 call by TCRdb cannot be tested. TRBV23-1 is reported as an ORF; its role is uncertain. This CDR3 is built from 14 residues.

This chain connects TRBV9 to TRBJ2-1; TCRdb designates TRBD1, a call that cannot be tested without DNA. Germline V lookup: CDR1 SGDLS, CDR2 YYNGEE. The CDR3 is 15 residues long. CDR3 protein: CASSAAHNRGDEQFF.

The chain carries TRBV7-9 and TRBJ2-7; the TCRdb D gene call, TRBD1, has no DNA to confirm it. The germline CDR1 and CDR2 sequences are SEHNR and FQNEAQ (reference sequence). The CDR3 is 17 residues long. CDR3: CASSQTKTGQGSYEQYF. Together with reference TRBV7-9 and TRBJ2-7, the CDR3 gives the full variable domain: DTGVSQNPRHKITKRGQNVTFRCDPISEHNRLYWYRQTLGQGPEFLTYFQNEAQLEKSRLLSDRFSAERPKGSFSTLEIQRTEQGDSAMYLCASSQTKTGQGSYEQYFGPGTRLTVT.

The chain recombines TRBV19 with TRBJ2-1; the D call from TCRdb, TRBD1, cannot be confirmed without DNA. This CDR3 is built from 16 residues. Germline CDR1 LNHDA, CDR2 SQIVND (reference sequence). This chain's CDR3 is CASSSQGDYSYNEQFF.

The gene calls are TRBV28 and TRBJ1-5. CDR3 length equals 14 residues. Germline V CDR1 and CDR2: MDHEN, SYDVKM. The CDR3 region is CASSRELSNQPQHF.

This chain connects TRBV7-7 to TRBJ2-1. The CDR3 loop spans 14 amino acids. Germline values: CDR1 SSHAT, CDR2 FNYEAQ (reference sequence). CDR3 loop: CASSLSSVYNEQFF.

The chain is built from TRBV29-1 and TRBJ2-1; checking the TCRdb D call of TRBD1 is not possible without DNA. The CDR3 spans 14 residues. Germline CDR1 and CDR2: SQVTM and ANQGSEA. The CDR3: CSVVGTRSYNEQFF.

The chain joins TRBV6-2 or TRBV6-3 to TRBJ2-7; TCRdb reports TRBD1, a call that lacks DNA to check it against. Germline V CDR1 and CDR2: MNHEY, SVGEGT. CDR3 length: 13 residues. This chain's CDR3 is CASTKQENDEQYF.

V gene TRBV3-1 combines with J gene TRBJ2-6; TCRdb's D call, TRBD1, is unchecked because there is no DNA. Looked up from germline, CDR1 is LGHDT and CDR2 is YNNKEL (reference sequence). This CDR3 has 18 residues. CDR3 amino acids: CASSQEGQVGSGANVLTF.

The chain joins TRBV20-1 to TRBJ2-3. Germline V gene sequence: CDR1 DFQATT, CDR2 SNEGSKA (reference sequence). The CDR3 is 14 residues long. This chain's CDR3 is CSARLTRVEDTQYF.

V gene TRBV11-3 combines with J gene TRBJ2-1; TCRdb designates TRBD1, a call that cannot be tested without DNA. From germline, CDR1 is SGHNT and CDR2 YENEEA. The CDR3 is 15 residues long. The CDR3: CASSSWDSSYNEQFF. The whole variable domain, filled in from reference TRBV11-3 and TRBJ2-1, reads EAGVVQSPRYKIIEKKQPVAFWCNPISGHNTLYWYLQNLGQGPELLIRYENEEAVDDSQLPKDRFSAERLKGVDSTLKIQPAELGDSAVYLCASSSWDSSYNEQFFGPGTRLTVL.

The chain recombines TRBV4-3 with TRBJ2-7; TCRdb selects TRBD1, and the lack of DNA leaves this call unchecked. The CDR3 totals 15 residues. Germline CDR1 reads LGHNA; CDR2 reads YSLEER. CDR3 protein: CASSQGLGPTYEQYF.

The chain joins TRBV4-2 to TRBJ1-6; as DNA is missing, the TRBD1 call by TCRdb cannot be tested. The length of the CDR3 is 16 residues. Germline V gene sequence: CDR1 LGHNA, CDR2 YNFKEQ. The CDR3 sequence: CASSQDSPRKDSPLHF.

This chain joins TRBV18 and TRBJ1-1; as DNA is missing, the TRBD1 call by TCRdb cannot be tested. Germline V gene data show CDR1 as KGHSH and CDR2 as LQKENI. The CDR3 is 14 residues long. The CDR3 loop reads CASSPGFPYTEAFF.

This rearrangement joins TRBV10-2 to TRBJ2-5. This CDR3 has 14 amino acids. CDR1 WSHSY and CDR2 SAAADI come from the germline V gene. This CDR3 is CASRDTPYQETQYF.

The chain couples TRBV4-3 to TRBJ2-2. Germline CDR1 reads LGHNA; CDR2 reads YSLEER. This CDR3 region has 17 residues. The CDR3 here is CASSQEENYPNTGELFF.

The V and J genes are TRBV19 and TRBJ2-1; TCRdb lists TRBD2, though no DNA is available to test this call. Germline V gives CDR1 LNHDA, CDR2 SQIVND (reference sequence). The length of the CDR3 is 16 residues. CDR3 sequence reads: CASSGASGGYLNEQFF.

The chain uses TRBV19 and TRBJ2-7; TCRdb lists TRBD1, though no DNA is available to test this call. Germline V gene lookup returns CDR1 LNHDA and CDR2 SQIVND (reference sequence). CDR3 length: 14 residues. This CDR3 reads CASKGDYGSYEQYF.

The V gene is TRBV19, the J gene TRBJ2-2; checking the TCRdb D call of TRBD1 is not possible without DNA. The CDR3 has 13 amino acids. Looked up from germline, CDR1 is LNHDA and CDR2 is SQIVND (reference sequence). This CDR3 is CATRDRMGGELFF.

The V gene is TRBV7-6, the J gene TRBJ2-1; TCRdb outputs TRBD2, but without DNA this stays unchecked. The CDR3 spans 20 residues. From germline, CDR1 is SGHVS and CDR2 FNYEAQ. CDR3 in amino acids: CASSFTPRGEAGGHWDEQFF. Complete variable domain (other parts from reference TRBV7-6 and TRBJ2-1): GAGVSQSPRYKVTKRGQDVALRCDPISGHVSLYWYRQALGQGPEFLTYFNYEAQQDKSGLPNDRFSAERPEGSISTLTIQRTEQRDSAMYRCASSFTPRGEAGGHWDEQFFGPGTRLTVL.